Here is one TCR beta chain with its context. Antigen unknown. Time point noted: week 35, safety follow-up. The study gave 300 ug of mutant IDH1 20-mer peptide per vaccine dose, with topical imiquimod. Patients received eight vaccinations in weeks 1, 3, 5, 7, 11, 15, 19, 23. In every donor, the tumor was a new WHO grade 3 or 4 IDH1-mutant, ATRX-lost astrocytoma. The V end was cut by 1 base, the J end by 0 bases, with 11 bases between. The CDR3 loop spans 17 amino acids. Per germline, CDR1 SGHNT and CDR2 YYREEE (reference sequence). Repertoires were generated with immunoSEQ multiplex PCR, while TCRdb's copy carries only in-frame clones and drops some. This sample has tens of thousands of clones; around 81% occur once, and the top ten carry under 6%. This entry belongs to a study of a mutant IDH1 vaccine in newly diagnosed glioma. In the study overall: In the visit schedule, V12 fell in week 35, while V13 fell in week 47. The study, taken as a whole, reports: Changes to the top peripheral T cell clonotypes appeared unrelated to pseudoprogression.

The receptor comes from a man aged 40-50 years with glioma. The chain combines TRBV5-4 with TRBJ2-6; TRBD1 might be the D (6 bases). Sequencing was performed on PBMCs, taken from a glioma patient whose treatment included an IDH1 peptide vaccine. The CDR3 DNA sequence: TGTGCCAGCAGCTTGCCGACAGGAACCTCTGGGGCCAACGTCCTGACTTTC. Protein sequence: CASSLPTGTSGANVLTF.